Listed below are T cell receptor beta chains from one sample, sequenced in a study of cytomegalovirus exposure and HLA in healthy donors. Clones were read by immunoSEQ multiplex PCR, and TCRdb kept only the in-frame ones, dropping some. The sample has 150,000 to 170,000 clones; roughly 90% are singletons. Sequenced: PBMCs. The receptors come from a man aged 18-30 years in good health and CMV-seropositive. CDR3s include the opening cysteine and the closing phenylalanine or tryptophan. The order of the fields is J gene, V gene, clone size, D gene, CDR3 protein, CDR3 DNA. The D gene is left open where the match is weak. The size of a clone is reported for some rows only, either as once, few or many, or as a class for expanded clones.

>TRBJ2-1|TRBV30|NA|NA
CAWSNRLGNEQFF
TGTGCCTGGAGTAACAGGCTAGGGAATGAGCAGTTCTTC
>TRBJ2-3|TRBV7-6|NA|NA
CASSLSGGADTQYF
TGTGCCAGCAGCTTAAGTGGGGGCGCAGATACGCAGTATTTT
>TRBJ2-2|TRBV16|NA|NA
CASSQGHGTGELFF
TGTGCCAGCAGCCAAGGGCATGGCACCGGGGAGCTGTTTTTT
>TRBJ1-3|TRBV15|NA|NA
CATSRDRVSSGNTIYF
TGTGCCACCAGCAGAGATCGCGTAAGCTCTGGAAACACCATATATTTT
>TRBJ2-7|TRBV6-1|NA|TRBD2
CASSEAGLAALYEQYF
TGTGCCAGCAGTGAAGCCGGACTAGCGGCGCTCTACGAGCAGTACTTC
>TRBJ2-1|TRBV25-1|medium-sized|TRBD2
CASSESGGRAFNEQFF
TGTGCCAGCAGTGAATCGGGCGGGAGAGCTTTCAATGAGCAGTTCTTC
>TRBJ2-7|TRBV4-1|NA|TRBD2
CASSRLADIYEQYF
TGCGCCAGCAGCCGACTAGCGGACATCTACGAGCAGTACTTC
>TRBJ2-3|TRBV5-1|NA|NA
CASSLDIARADTQYF
TGCGCCAGCAGCCTGGATATTGCCCGCGCAGATACGCAGTATTTT
>TRBJ2-3|TRBV5-6|NA|TRBD2
CASSSSGRRKTDTQYF
TGTGCCAGCAGTTCTAGCGGGAGGCGAAAAACAGATACGCAGTATTTT
>TRBJ2-1|TRBV11-2|NA|TRBD2
CASSLPSSGRSYNEQFF
TGTGCCAGCAGCTTGCCCTCGAGCGGGAGGTCCTACAATGAGCAGTTCTTC
>TRBJ1-1|TRBV13|once|NA
CASSSGTPGTEAFF
TGTGCCAGCAGCTCCGGGACACCTGGCACTGAAGCTTTCTTT
>TRBJ2-1|TRBV6-1|once|NA
CASSPFGASNEQFF
TGTGCCAGCAGCCCTTTTGGGGCCTCCAATGAGCAGTTCTTC
>TRBJ2-7|TRBV29-1|NA|TRBD1
CSVAPGTGHEQYF
TGCAGCGTTGCACCCGGGACAGGCCACGAGCAGTACTTC
>TRBJ1-4|TRBV6-1|NA|NA
CATNRAWDEKLFF
TGTGCCACCAACAGGGCCTGGGATGAAAAACTGTTTTTT
>TRBJ2-6|TRBV4-3|NA|TRBD1
CASSQGQGSGANVLTF
TGCGCCAGCAGCCAGGGACAGGGGTCCGGGGCCAACGTCCTGACTTTC
>TRBJ1-2|TRBV6-1|few|NA
CASAATYGYTF
TGTGCCAGCGCCGCGACATATGGCTACACCTTC
>TRBJ1-5|TRBV6-5|NA|NA
CASSYLTGSNQPQHF
TGTGCCAGCAGTTACCTTACAGGGAGCAATCAGCCCCAGCATTTT
>TRBJ2-7|TRBV19|NA|NA
CASSPWFWGPGAYEQYF
TGTGCCAGTAGTCCGTGGTTTTGGGGGCCAGGTGCCTACGAGCAGTACTTC
>TRBJ1-1|TRBV6-5|NA|NA
CASSYGGTEAFF
TGTGCCAGCAGTTATGGAGGAACTGAAGCTTTCTTT
>TRBJ1-1|TRBV7-5|NA|NA
CARSLELGQLNTEAFF
TGTGCCAGAAGCTTAGAGTTGGGACAGTTGAACACTGAAGCTTTCTTT
>TRBJ2-3|TRBV19|NA|NA
CASSIRPQGQNTQYF
TGTGCCAGTAGTATTCGGCCCCAGGGTCAGAATACGCAGTATTTT
>TRBJ1-3|TRBV14|once|NA
CASSQVWAGNTIYF
TGTGCCAGCAGCCAAGTCTGGGCCGGAAACACCATATATTTT
>TRBJ2-7|TRBV30|NA|TRBD1
CAWNDRGYEQYF
TGTGCCTGGAACGACAGGGGCTACGAGCAGTACTTC
>TRBJ2-7|TRBV30|few|TRBD2
CAWRLAGGQGEQYF
TGTGCCTGGCGACTAGCGGGAGGCCAGGGAGAGCAGTACTTC
>TRBJ1-5|TRBV27|NA|TRBD1
CASSPEGTGFSNQPQHF
TGTGCCAGCAGTCCAGAAGGGACAGGGTTTAGCAATCAGCCCCAGCATTTT
>TRBJ1-2|TRBV19|few|NA
CASGRGMGLGGYTF
TGTGCCAGCGGGAGGGGGATGGGGCTCGGTGGCTACACCTTC
>TRBJ1-4|TRBV28|NA|NA
CASRAGAGATNEKLFF
TGTGCCAGCAGAGCGGGGGCAGGTGCAACTAATGAAAAACTGTTTTTT
>TRBJ2-7|TRBV7-8|few|NA
CASSVTGFYEQYF
TGTGCCAGCAGTGTTACAGGGTTCTACGAGCAGTACTTC
>TRBJ2-7|TRBV7-2|NA|TRBD2
CASSLGGLAGEEQYF
TGTGCCAGCAGCTTAGGGGGACTAGCGGGGGAGGAGCAGTACTTC